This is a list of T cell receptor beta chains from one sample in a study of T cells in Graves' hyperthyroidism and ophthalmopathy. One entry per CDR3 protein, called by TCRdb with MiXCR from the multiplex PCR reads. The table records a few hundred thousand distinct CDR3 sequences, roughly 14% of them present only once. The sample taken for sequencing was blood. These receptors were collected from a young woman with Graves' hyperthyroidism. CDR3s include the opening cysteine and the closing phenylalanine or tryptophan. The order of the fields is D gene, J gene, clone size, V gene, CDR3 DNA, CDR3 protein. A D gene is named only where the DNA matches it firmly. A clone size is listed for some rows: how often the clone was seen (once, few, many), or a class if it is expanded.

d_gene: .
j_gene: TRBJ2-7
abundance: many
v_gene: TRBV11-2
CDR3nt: TGTGCCAGCAGCTTAAGGGGAGGGGGCTCCTCCTCTCCGTACTTC
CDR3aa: CASSLRGGGSSSPYF

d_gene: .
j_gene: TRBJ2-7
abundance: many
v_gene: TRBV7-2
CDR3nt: TGTGCCAGCAGCTTAGAAAGGACCTACGAGCAGTACTTC
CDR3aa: CASSLERTYEQYF

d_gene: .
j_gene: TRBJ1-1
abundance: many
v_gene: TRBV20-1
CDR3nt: TGCAGTGCTAGAGGCCCGAAGAACACTGAAGCTTTCTTT
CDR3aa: CSARGPKNTEAFF

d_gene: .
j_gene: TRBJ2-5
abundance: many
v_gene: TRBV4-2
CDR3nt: TGTGCCAGCAGCCGAAGACAGGACGACCAAGAGACCCAGTACTTC
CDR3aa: CASSRRQDDQETQYF

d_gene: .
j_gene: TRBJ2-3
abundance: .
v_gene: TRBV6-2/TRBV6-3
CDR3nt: TGTGCCAGCAGTTCCCCCACAGATACGCAGTATTTT
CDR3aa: CASSSPTDTQYF

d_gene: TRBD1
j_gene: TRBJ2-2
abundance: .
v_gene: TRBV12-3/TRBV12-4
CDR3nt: TGTGCCAACAGTTTAATCCGGACAGGGGAGTCCGGGGAGCTGTTTTTT
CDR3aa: CANSLIRTGESGELFF

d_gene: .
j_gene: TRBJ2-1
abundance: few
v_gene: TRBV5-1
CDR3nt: TGCGCCAGCAGCCCAATGTCACGGCAGGGCGGTGAGCAGTTCTTC
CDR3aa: CASSPMSRQGGEQFF

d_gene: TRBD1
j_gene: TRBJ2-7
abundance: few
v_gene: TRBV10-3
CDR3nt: TGTGCCATCCTTTCGGACAGGGGCTACGAGCAGTACTTC
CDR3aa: CAILSDRGYEQYF

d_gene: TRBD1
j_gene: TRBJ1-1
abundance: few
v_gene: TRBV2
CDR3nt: TGTGCCAGCAGATCAGGGGGGGGGGGGACTGAAGCTTTCTTT
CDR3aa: CASRSGGGGTEAFF

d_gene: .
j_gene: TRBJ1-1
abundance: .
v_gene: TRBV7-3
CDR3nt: TGTGCCAGCAGCTTAACGGTGGGTAGCACTGAAGCTTTCTTT
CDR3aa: CASSLTVGSTEAFF

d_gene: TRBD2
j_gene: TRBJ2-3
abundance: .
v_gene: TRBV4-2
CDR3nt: TGTGCCAGCAGCCAAGATCGGGGGGGAGGCGCCTCAGATACGCAGTATTTT
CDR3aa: CASSQDRGGGASDTQYF

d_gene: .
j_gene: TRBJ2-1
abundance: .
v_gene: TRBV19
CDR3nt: TGTGCCAGTAGTCCAGAAGGGGGTTGGGGGGCCTACAATGAGCAGTTCTTC
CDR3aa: CASSPEGGWGAYNEQFF

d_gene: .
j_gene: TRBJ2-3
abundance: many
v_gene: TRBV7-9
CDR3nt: TGTGCCAGCAGCTTAGAAGTCCTCGAGGGGGATACGCAGTATTTT
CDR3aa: CASSLEVLEGDTQYF

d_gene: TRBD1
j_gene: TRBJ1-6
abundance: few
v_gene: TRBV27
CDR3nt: TGTGCCAGCAGTTCGCACAGGGGGTCCTATAATTCACCCCTCCACTTT
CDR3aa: CASSSHRGSYNSPLHF

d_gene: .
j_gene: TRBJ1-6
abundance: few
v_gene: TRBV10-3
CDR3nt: TGTGCCATCAGTGCAACAGGGTTGAATAATTCACCCCTCCACTTT
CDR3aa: CAISATGLNNSPLHF

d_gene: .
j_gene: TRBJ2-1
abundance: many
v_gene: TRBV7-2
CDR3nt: TGTGCCAGCAGCTACGGCGGTGGCAATGAGCAGTTCTTC
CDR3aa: CASSYGGGNEQFF

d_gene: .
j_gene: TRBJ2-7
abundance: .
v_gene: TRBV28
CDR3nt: TGTGCCAGCAGTTTAATTTCGGGACAACCCGTCTACGAGCAGTACTTC
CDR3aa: CASSLISGQPVYEQYF

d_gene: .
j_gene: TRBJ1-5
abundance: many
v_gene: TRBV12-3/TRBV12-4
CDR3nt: TGTGCCAGCAGTTTCAGGGGCCCTCAGCCCCAGCATTTT
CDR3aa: CASSFRGPQPQHF

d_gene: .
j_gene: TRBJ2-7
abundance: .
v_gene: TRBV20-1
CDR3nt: TGCAGTGCTAGAGATCGGAGGACCGAGCAGTACTTC
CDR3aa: CSARDRRTEQYF

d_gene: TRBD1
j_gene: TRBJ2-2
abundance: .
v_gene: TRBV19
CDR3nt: TGTGCCAGTAATCGGATCGGGACAGGGCACACCGGGGAGCTGTTTTTT
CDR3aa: CASNRIGTGHTGELFF

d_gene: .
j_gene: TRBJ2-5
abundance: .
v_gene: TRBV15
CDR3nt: TGTGCCACCAGCAGGGACATGGCGGAAGAGACCCAGTACTTC
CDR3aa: CATSRDMAEETQYF

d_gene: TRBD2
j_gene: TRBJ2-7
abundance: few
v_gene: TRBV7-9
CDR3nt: TGTGCCAGCACCCGTAGCGGGGATTCCTACGAGCAGTACTTC
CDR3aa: CASTRSGDSYEQYF

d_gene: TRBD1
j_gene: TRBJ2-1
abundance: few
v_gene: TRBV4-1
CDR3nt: TGCGCCAGCAGCCCTAACAGGGGTGGCGAGCAGTTCTTC
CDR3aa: CASSPNRGGEQFF

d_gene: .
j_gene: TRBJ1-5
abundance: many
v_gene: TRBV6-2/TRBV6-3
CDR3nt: TGTGCCAGCAGTTACTTGCGGGAGCCTGCAGGTCAGCCCCAGCATTTT
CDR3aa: CASSYLREPAGQPQHF

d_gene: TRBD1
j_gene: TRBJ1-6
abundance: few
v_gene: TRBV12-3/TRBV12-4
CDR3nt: TGTACCAGCAGTTTACAGGGGGCGGAATCACCCCTCCACTTT
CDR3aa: CTSSLQGAESPLHF

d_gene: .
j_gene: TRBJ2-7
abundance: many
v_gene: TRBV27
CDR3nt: TGTGCCAGCAGTTTTAAAGTTCCCTTGTGGCCCTACGAGCAGTACTTC
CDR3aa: CASSFKVPLWPYEQYF

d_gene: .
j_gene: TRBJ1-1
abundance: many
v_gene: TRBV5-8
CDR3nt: TGTGCCAGCAGCTGGGGTGGCAGACCGAACACTGAAGCTTTCTTT
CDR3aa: CASSWGGRPNTEAFF

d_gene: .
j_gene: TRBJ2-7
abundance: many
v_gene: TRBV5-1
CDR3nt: TGCGCCAGCAGCTTGGGACAGAGAGTACGCTCGGGGACCTACGAGCAGTACTTC
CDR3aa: CASSLGQRVRSGTYEQYF

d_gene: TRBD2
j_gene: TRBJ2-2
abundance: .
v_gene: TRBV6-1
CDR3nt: TGTGCCAGCAGTTTTCCGCGGGCGGGAGCTTTCGGGGAGCTGTTTTTT
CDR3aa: CASSFPRAGAFGELFF

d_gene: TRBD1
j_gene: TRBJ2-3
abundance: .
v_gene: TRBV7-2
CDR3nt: TGTGCCAGCAGCTTAATCGGGACAGGGGGCAGAGATACGCAGTATTTT
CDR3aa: CASSLIGTGGRDTQYF

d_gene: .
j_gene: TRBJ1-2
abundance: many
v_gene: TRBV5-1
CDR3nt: TGCGCCAGCAGCTTGGAGGGCAGCGCTAACTATGGCTACACCTTC
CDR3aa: CASSLEGSANYGYTF

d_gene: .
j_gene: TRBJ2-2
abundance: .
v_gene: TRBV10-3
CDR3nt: TGTGCCATCAGTGACGGTGTGTCGAACACCGGGGAGCTGTTTTTT
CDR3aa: CAISDGVSNTGELFF

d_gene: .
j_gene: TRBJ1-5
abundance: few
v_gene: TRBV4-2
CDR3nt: TGTGCCAGCAGCCAGGGGGAACAGGGAGTTCAGCCCCAGCATTTT
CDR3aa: CASSQGEQGVQPQHF

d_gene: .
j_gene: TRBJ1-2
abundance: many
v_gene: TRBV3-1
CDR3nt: TGTGCCAGCAGCCAAGGCCGAGACGAGGGAAACTATGGCTACACCTTC
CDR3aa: CASSQGRDEGNYGYTF

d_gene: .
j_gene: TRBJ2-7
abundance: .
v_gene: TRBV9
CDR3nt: TGTGCCAGCAGCCCCGCCCCCCGGGCCTACGAGCAGTACTTC
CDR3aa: CASSPAPRAYEQYF

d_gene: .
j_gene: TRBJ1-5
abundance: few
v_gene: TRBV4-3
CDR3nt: TGCGCCAGCAGCCAAGATCCCCAGGGTTCTTTATCCAATCTAAATCAGCCCCAGCATTTT
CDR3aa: CASSQDPQGSLSNLNQPQHF

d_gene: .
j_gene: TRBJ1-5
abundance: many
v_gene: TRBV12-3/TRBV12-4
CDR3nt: TGTGCCAGCAGAATAGACTCAGCCGGGGCCCAGCATTTT
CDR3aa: CASRIDSAGAQHF

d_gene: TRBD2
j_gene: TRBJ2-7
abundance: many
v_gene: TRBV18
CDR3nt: TGTGCCAGCTCACCAACTAGCGGGAGGAACGAGCAGTACTTC
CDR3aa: CASSPTSGRNEQYF

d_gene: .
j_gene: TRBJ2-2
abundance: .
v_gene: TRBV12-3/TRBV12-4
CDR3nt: TGTGCCAGCAGTTTAAGGAACACCGGGGAGCTGGTTTTT
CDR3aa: CASSLRNTGELVF

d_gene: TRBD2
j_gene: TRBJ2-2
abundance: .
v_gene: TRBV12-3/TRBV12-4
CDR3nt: TGTGCCAACACCGGGACTAGCAACACCGGGGAGCTGTTTTTT
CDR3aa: CANTGTSNTGELFF

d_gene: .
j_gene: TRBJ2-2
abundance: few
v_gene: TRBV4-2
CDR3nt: TGTGCCAGCGGGGGACCGAACACCGGGGAGCTGTTTTTT
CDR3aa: CASGGPNTGELFF

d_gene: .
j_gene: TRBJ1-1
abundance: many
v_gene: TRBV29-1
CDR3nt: TGCAGCGTGTATGGATTAAGACACACTGAAGCTTTCTTT
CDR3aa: CSVYGLRHTEAFF

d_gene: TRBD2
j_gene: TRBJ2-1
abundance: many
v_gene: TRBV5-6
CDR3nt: TGTGCCAGCAGCCTCAGACTAGCGGGGGGTCGGATGCAGTTCTTC
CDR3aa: CASSLRLAGGRMQFF

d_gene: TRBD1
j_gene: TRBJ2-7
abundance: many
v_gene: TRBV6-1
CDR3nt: TGTGCCAGCAGTGTCGACAGGGGGTTCTACGAGCAGTACTTC
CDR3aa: CASSVDRGFYEQYF

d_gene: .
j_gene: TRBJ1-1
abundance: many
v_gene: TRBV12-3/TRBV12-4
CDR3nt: TGTGCCAGCAGTCCCAGGGCGGGGGAGACTGAAGCTTTCTTT
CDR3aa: CASSPRAGETEAFF

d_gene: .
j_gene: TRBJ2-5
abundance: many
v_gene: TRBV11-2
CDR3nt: TGTGCCAGCAGCTTAGATTGGAGGGCCCAGTACTTC
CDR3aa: CASSLDWRAQYF

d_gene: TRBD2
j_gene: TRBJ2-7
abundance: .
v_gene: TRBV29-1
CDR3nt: TGCAGCGTTGTAGCGGGCCAGTCCTACGAGCAGTACTTC
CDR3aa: CSVVAGQSYEQYF

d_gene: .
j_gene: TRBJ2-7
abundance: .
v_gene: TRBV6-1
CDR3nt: TGTGCCAGCAGCCGATCACCTTTCGAAATAGTCGACTTGTACGAGCAGTACTTC
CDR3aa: CASSRSPFEIVDLYEQYF

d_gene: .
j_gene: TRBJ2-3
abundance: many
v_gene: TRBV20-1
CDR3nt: TGCAGTGCTATTAGCAGGGGGGCTGCAGATACGCAGTATTTT
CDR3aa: CSAISRGAADTQYF

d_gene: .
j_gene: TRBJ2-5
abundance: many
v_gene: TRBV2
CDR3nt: TGTGCCAGCAGTGAGAGGCGTCAAGAGACCCAGTACTTC
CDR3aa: CASSERRQETQYF

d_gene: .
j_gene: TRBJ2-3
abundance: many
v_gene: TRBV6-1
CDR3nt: TGTGCCAGCAGCGTTACGACAGGGGAGGGCGCAGATACGCAGTATTTT
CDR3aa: CASSVTTGEGADTQYF

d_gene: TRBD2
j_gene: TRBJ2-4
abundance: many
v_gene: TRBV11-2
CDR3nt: TGTGCCAGCAGCCTGACTAGCGGGGAAGCCAAAAACATTCAGTACTTC
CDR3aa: CASSLTSGEAKNIQYF

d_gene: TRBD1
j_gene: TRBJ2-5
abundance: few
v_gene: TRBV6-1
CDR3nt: TGTGCCAGCAGTGTTAGTCGGGGACAGTTAGAGACCCAGTACTTC
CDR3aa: CASSVSRGQLETQYF

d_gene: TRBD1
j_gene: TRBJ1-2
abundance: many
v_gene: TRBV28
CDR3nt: TGTGCCAGCAGCACAGGGGGAGGGCGTAACTATGGCTACACCTTC
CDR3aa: CASSTGGGRNYGYTF

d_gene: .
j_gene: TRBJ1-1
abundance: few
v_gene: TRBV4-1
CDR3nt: TGCGCCAGCAGCCCCCGGGACCGTTTGACTGAAGCTTTCTTT
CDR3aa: CASSPRDRLTEAFF